This T cell receptor beta chain was identified during a study of blood T cells in healthy people across ages. Overall study results and limits: Researchers judged that diversity estimates from one million T cells fell short of true values. Both higher diversity and more naive CD4+ cells marked long-lived donors when set against aged donors.

Germline values: CDR1 MDHEN, CDR2 SYDVKM. The CDR3 sequence is 14 residues long. V shed 6 bases and J shed 4 bases, with 13 bases lying between them. PCR was performed a second time for roughly 7 to 11 cycles using a sample-barcoded 5' primer and a J-beta primer mix. Researchers report that a template-switch adaptor with 12 random nucleotides tagged each cDNA molecule. TCRdb passed the 5' RACE reads through MiXCR, listing each CDR3 protein once. Counted here are about 670,000 distinct CDR3 sequences, roughly two fifths occurring once; the ten biggest clones make up around 32%. Note on this clonotype: Its matching antigen is unknown.

Sequenced material: blood. The receptor was isolated from a man older than 75 in good health. The rearrangement joins TRBV28 to TRBJ2-1, with D perhaps TRBD1 or TRBD2 (5 bases each). CDR3 sequence reads: CASSYGTSYNEQFF. DNA for the CDR3: TGTGCCAGCAGCTACGGGACGTCTTACAATGAGCAGTTCTTC.